This is a list of T cell receptor beta chains from one sample in a study of vaccination effects on CD4 cells after COVID-19. Method: immunoSEQ multiplex PCR; TCRdb's copy keeps in-frame clones and lacks some. The sample yields approximately 31,000 clones, roughly 74% seen once. No antigen has been identified for these receptors. The starting material was CD4+ T cells from PBMCs cultured without peptide, obtained after COVID-19 vaccination. The source is a human donor who received a COVID-19 vaccine. CDR3s include the opening cysteine and the closing phenylalanine or tryptophan. The D gene is left open where the match is weak. Clone size appears in some rows only: once, few, many, or a class for an expanded clone.

abundance	v_gene	d_gene	j_gene	CDR3nt	CDR3aa
-	TRBV5-1	-	TRBJ2-7	TGCGCCAGCAGCTTGGTTCCCGGCTCCCTCTACGAGCAGTACTTC	CASSLVPGSLYEQYF
-	TRBV2	-	TRBJ2-5	TGTGCCAGCAATTTCCAGGGAGAGACCCAGTACTTC	CASNFQGETQYF
-	TRBV10-3	-	TRBJ1-2	TGTGCCATCAGCCGAGACAGTTTCGACTATGGCTACACCTTC	CAISRDSFDYGYTF
-	TRBV28	TRBD1	TRBJ1-2	TGTGCCACTAAGCAGGGGGCGGGATATGGCTACACCTTC	CATKQGAGYGYTF
few	TRBV2	-	TRBJ1-6	TGTGCCACCGCCCAAGGGGGGACCGTGCATTCACCCCTCCACTTT	CATAQGGTVHSPLHF
-	TRBV7-8	-	TRBJ1-6	TGTGCCAGCAGCACCTTATCCGGGACGGGGCATAATTCACCCCTCCACTTT	CASSTLSGTGHNSPLHF
-	TRBV28	-	TRBJ2-1	TGTGCCAGCGGGGCGCGTTTTCAGGGGAACCCCTACAATGAGCAGTTCTTC	CASGARFQGNPYNEQFF
once	TRBV12-5	-	TRBJ2-7	TGTGCTAGTGTTGTTGGAGGAGGAGACAAGCAGTACTTC	CASVVGGGDKQYF
-	TRBV3-1/TRBV3-2	TRBD1	TRBJ2-7	TGTGCCAGCAGCCTCCAGGGGGACTCCTACGAGCAGTACTTC	CASSLQGDSYEQYF
-	TRBV6-5	-	TRBJ2-5	TGTGCCAGCATCTCAAGCGGGGAGACCCAGTACTTC	CASISSGETQYF
-	TRBV18	TRBD1	TRBJ2-7	TGTGCCAGCTCACCACCGGGGACAGGGCTCGAGCAGTACTTC	CASSPPGTGLEQYF
-	TRBV10-3	-	TRBJ1-1	TGTGCCATCAGTGAGGGTTATGGGGACACTGAAGCTTTCTTT	CAISEGYGDTEAFF
-	TRBV5-1	-	TRBJ1-1	TGCGCCAGCAGCACGCAGGGTTCGGCTGAAGCTTTCTTT	CASSTQGSAEAFF
-	TRBV11-2	-	TRBJ2-7	TGTGCCAGCAGCTTAAGGGTCGAGCAGTACTTC	CASSLRVEQYF
-	TRBV18	-	TRBJ2-6	TGTGCCAGCTCACCTTATACAGGGATGGGCGGGAGCAACGTCCTGACTTTC	CASSPYTGMGGSNVLTF
-	TRBV27	TRBD1	TRBJ1-3	TGTGCCAGCCCCTGGGACAGGGGGCTGGACACCATATATTTT	CASPWDRGLDTIYF
-	TRBV7-3	-	TRBJ2-7	TGTGCCAGCAGCTCCGGGACACCGTCCGAGCAGTACTTC	CASSSGTPSEQYF
-	TRBV5-5	-	TRBJ1-2	TGTGCCAGCAGCTTCATGGGGAATTCTAACTATGGCTACACCTTC	CASSFMGNSNYGYTF
-	TRBV3-1/TRBV3-2	-	TRBJ2-7	TGTGCCAGCAGCCAAGATTGGGGGGCACACTCCTACTACGAGCAGTACTTC	CASSQDWGAHSYYEQYF
-	TRBV15	TRBD2	TRBJ2-3	TGTGCCACCAGCAGAAATCCGGCTAGCGGGGCTCCCACAGATACGCAGTATTTT	CATSRNPASGAPTDTQYF
-	TRBV6-1	TRBD1	TRBJ2-7	TGTGCCAGCAGTGAAATTGCAGGGGGCCTCGAGCAGTACTTC	CASSEIAGGLEQYF
-	TRBV5-6	-	TRBJ1-5	TGTGCCAGCAGCTTTGGGCTCAATCAGCCCCAGCATTTT	CASSFGLNQPQHF
-	TRBV3-1/TRBV3-2	TRBD1	TRBJ2-1	TGTGCCAGCAGCCCGGGACAGGGGGCAACAGTAGGCAATGAGCAGTTCTTC	CASSPGQGATVGNEQFF
-	TRBV6-5	-	TRBJ1-1	TGTGCCACCGACGGGGTACCCGACGCAACTGAAGCTTTCTTT	CATDGVPDATEAFF
-	TRBV19	-	TRBJ1-4	TGTGCCAGTAGTATCTTGGCAGGTTCGGAAAAACTGTTTTTT	CASSILAGSEKLFF
-	TRBV11-2	TRBD2	TRBJ2-5	TGTGCCAGCAGCTCACTAGCGGACCAAGAGACCCAGTACTTC	CASSSLADQETQYF
-	TRBV4-1	TRBD2	TRBJ2-1	TGCGCCAGCAGTAGGACTAGCGGGACCTATGAGCAGTTCTTC	CASSRTSGTYEQFF
-	TRBV7-9	-	TRBJ2-3	TGTGCCAGCAGCTTAGAACCTTCTAGAGCGAACCTACTCACAGATACGCAGTATTTT	CASSLEPSRANLLTDTQYF
-	TRBV18	-	TRBJ2-7	TGTGCCAGCTCACCCTCAGGGATGGGGGAGCAGTACTTC	CASSPSGMGEQYF
-	TRBV3-1/TRBV3-2	TRBD1	TRBJ1-4	TGTGCCAGCAGGACAGGGGCGACTAATGAAAAACTGTTTTTT	CASRTGATNEKLFF
-	TRBV2	TRBD2	TRBJ2-1	TGTGCCAGCGCACTAGCGGGTGAGCAGTTCTTC	CASALAGEQFF
-	TRBV7-2	-	TRBJ2-7	TGTGCCAGCAGCCACGCATACGAGCAGTACTTC	CASSHAYEQYF
-	TRBV9	-	TRBJ1-1	TGTGCCAGCAGCGTAGAGGTGAACACTGAAGCTTTCTTT	CASSVEVNTEAFF
once	TRBV18	-	TRBJ2-1	TGTGCCAGCTCCCTCAGCGGGCGCGGTTGGGATGAGCAGTTCTTC	CASSLSGRGWDEQFF
-	TRBV13	TRBD2	TRBJ2-3	TGTGCCAGCAGCCTAGAAGTAGCGGGGGGTACAGATACGCAGTATTTT	CASSLEVAGGTDTQYF
-	TRBV7-2	TRBD1	TRBJ1-2	TGTGCCAGCAGCTCGACAGGGCTGGGAGGCTACACCTTC	CASSSTGLGGYTF
-	TRBV4-1	-	TRBJ1-2	TGCGCCAGCAGCCAAGGTCTCCGAGGGGGGAATAACTATGGCTACACCTTC	CASSQGLRGGNNYGYTF
-	TRBV4-1	-	TRBJ2-3	TGCGCCAGCAGCCAAGCTGTAGTCTGGGCGGCTAGCTCGGACACAGATACGCAGTATTTT	CASSQAVVWAASSDTDTQYF
-	TRBV10-3	-	TRBJ2-3	TGTGCCATCAGTGAGCGGGCGACTACTAGCACAGATACGCAGTATTTT	CAISERATTSTDTQYF
few	TRBV20-1	-	TRBJ1-2	TGCAGTGCTAGTCCGGGGACCTCCTATGGCTACACCTTC	CSASPGTSYGYTF
-	TRBV18	-	TRBJ2-2	TGTGCCAGCTCACAAAGGACAGTTTCGAACACCGGGGAGCTGTTTTTT	CASSQRTVSNTGELFF
-	TRBV6-6	TRBD1	TRBJ2-7	TGTGCCAGCAGTTCTCCAGGACAGGGTCTTTACGAGCAGTACTTC	CASSSPGQGLYEQYF
-	TRBV2	TRBD1	TRBJ1-2	TGTGCCAGCGCAACTACAGGGGGCGCGCGGGGCTACACCTTC	CASATTGGARGYTF
-	TRBV7-2	-	TRBJ2-5	TGTGCCAGCAGCGAAAGGTCGGAGACCCAGTACTTC	CASSERSETQYF
-	TRBV14	TRBD1	TRBJ1-1	TGTGCCAGCAGCCAAGGCCCTACAGGGGGCACTGAAGCTTTCTTT	CASSQGPTGGTEAFF
-	TRBV12-3/TRBV12-4	-	TRBJ1-1	TGTGCCAGCAGCGATAGGGGGACTGAAGCTTTCTTT	CASSDRGTEAFF
once	TRBV6-5	TRBD1	TRBJ1-3	TGTGCCAGCAGCCGACAGGGGGCGGGAGGAAACACCATATATTTT	CASSRQGAGGNTIYF
-	TRBV11-3	-	TRBJ2-1	TGTGCCAGTAGTTTTCCCCCCTACAATGAGCAGTTCTTC	CASSFPPYNEQFF
-	TRBV30	-	TRBJ1-1	TGTGCCTGGAAGGGGGTGTGGAGCACTGAAGCTTTCTTT	CAWKGVWSTEAFF
few	TRBV25-1	-	TRBJ1-2	TGTGCCAGCAGTCAGGGTTCTGGCTATGGCTACACCTTC	CASSQGSGYGYTF